One T cell receptor beta chain is described in this entry. Its antigen is not identified. One junction end disagrees with the germline gene, perhaps due to a read error. The data are from a study of persistence of HIV-infected CD4 T cells. Points from the study as a whole: The rare CMV-responding cells with HIV-1 proviruses were not separately TCR-sequenced. Degenerate expanded CDR3beta sequences were enriched among CMV- and Gag-responding cells. Compared with CD3/CD28-stimulated cells, CMV- and Gag-responding cells showed lower TCRbeta richness.

The immunoSEQ assay was version 4, run in survey mode. Each sample used up to about 1 ug genomic DNA diluted to around 9.9 ng/uL. The assay was immunoSEQ multiplex PCR, and TCRdb's table has in-frame clones only and misses some. The data show about 40,000 clones, with around 82% seen just once and 11% to 15% held by the top ten. An overlapping HIV-1 Gag peptide pool stimulated these cells at 0.85 to 1 ug/peptide/mL. CD40L-negative CD69-negative CD45RO-high memory CD4+ T cells were sorted as populations depleted of antigen-responding cells. The germline V gene has CDR1 SGHTA and CDR2 FQGNSA. CDR3 size: 13 residues.

The chain employs TRBV7-2 and TRBJ2-7; tentative D call: TRBD1 (6 bases). Specimen: CD4+ T cells sorted from PBMCs after approximately 19-hour stimulation, collected from a patient who received antiretroviral therapy. The clonotype was recovered from an adult man with HIV who was CMV-seropositive. The CDR3 reads CASGPWGHFSVNF. CDR3 coding DNA: TGTGCCAGCGGACCCTGGGGGCATTTCAGCGTCAACTTC. The full variable domain, completed using reference TRBV7-2 and TRBJ2-7, is GAGVSQSPSNKVTEKGKDVELRCDPISGHTALYWYRQSLGQGLEFLIYFQGNSAPDKSGLPSDRFSAERTGGSVSTLTIQRTQQEDSAVYLCASGPWGHFSVNFGPGTRLTVT.